The clone carrying this T cell receptor beta chain came up a few times. Via MiXCR, TCRdb re-called the 5' RACE reads, giving one row per CDR3 protein. The table lists some 320,000 distinct CDR3 sequences, roughly a tenth of them singletons. The data derive from a study of T cells after yellow fever vaccination. Trimming cost V 2 bases and J 5 bases, with 9 bases left between them. The CDR3 is 14 amino acids. Germline V gives CDR1 MNHEY, CDR2 SVGAGI. The sequencing used CD4+ T cells sorted from PBMCs, collected 45 days after the yellow fever booster vaccination. This TCR was sampled from a man between 18 and 35 years old who received the YFV17D yellow fever vaccine. V and J are TRBV6-5 and TRBJ2-2, with D unresolved. CDR3 DNA sequence: TGTGCCAGCAGTTACAACCCTGGGACCGGGGAGCTGTTTTTT. This gives the protein CASSYNPGTGELFF.